A selection of T cell receptor beta chains follows, all from one sample in a study of shared clonotypes between healthy human individuals. Profiled with immunoSEQ multiplex PCR; TCRdb holds only in-frame clones, not every one. The sample includes under 150,000 clones, under 70% of them seen just once. The sequenced material came from memory CD8+ T cells sorted from blood. Receptor source: a woman aged 30 to 39 in good health. The conserved cysteine and the conserved F or W are not part of the CDR3 here.

V	J	CDR3
TRBV25-1	TRBJ2-1	ASSDWGDLGQF
TRBV7-9	TRBJ2-1	ASSPPLGLDYNEQF
TRBV4-1	TRBJ1-2	ASSHLTGDLYGYT
TRBV5-6	TRBJ2-3	ASSQNYRGTDTQY
TRBV6-4	TRBJ2-1	ASSEQGSSYNEQF
TRBV7-2	TRBJ1-3	ASSSATGSGNTIY
TRBV7-2	TRBJ1-5	ASSLIGYSNQPQH
TRBV10-3	TRBJ2-5	AISEAGFQETQY
TRBV23-1	TRBJ2-6	ASRIRVDGANVLT
TRBV9	TRBJ2-2	ASSEGGQGHSGELF
TRBV28	TRBJ2-5	ASSPGRGAEQETQY
TRBV29-1	TRBJ2-5	SVPSAGDQETQY
TRBV28	TRBJ2-7	ASSTLSGTQLSYEQY
TRBV28	TRBJ2-1	ASSPSSYSYNEQF
TRBV5-6	TRBJ2-7	ASSFGAGGQTYEQY